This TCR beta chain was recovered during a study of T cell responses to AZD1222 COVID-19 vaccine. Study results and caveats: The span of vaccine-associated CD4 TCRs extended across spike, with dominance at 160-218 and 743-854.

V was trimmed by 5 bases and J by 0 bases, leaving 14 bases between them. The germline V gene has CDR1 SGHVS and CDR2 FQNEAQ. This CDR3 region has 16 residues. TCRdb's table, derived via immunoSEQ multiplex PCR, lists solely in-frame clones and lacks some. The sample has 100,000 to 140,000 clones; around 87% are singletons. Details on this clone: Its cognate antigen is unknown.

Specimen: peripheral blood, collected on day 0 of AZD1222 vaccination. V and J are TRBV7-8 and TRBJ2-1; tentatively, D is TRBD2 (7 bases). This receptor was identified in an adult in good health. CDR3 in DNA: TGTGCCAGCAGCCTCGAGGGGGGGGGCTCCTACAATGAGCAGTTCTTC. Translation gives CASSLEGGGSYNEQFF.